The TCR beta chain under discussion was sequenced for a study of T cell repertoires in cytomegalovirus infection. Whole-study context: Recently identified HLA-C-restricted CMV epitopes were among the peptides used. Shared public TCR beta signatures pointed to both CMV infection and a matching HLA type.

From the reads, TCRdb called clonotypes with MiXCR, one entry per CDR3 protein. The sample records more than 55,000 distinct CDR3 sequences, 20% to 25% being singletons. As regards this clonotype: Its specificity is not known.

Whole-study findings and limits: The ex vivo response showed dominance by HLA-C-restricted CMV-specific TCR beta clonotypes. Cumulative frequency (of public TCR beta family members) identified carriers of CMV plus the relevant HLA.

CDR1 is LGHNA, CDR2 YSLEER, per germline. The CDR3 extends over 14 amino acids. Trimming took off 0 bases at V and 5 bases at J, with 10 bases between the two ends. V usage is TRBV4-3 and J usage is TRBJ1-2; no definite D call. The source is a human donor in good health (CMV status not recorded). Some clones in this sample may be carry-over from other donors' samples. The specimen was CD8+ T cells from cultured PBMCs, collected from culture after CMV antigen stimulation. Here the CDR3 reads CASSQDSLQYGYTF. DNA for the CDR3: TGCGCCAGCAGCCAAGATTCCCTCCAATATGGCTACACCTTC.